This TCR beta chain was sequenced for a study of blood T cell repertoires in COVID-19. Whole-study context: Collection of acute and convalescent COVID-19 samples took place in the United States, Italy and Spain. Sample material is recorded as cDNA or gDNA derived from T cells, B-cell-depleted T cells, or PBMCs.

Original data processing: Amplification from reference gene primers served as the basis for estimated nucleated cell counts. Generated by immunoSEQ multiplex PCR, the TCRdb table keeps only in-frame clones and is missing some. D and trimming were read from the DNA, whereas the V and J calls and clone size are those reported in that table. The data hold fewer than 55,000 clones, with 65% to 90% observed a single time. The receptor comes from a woman aged 55-75 years with acute or convalescent COVID-19. What was sequenced was peripheral blood.

CDR3 sequence reads: CASSPGQGNYGYTF. In DNA, the CDR3 is TGTGCCAGCTCACCGGGACAGGGCAACTATGGCTACACCTTC. V and J are TRBV18 and TRBJ1-2, with 9 bases aligning to TRBD1. This CDR3 region has 14 residues. Germline V gene sequence: CDR1 KGHSH, CDR2 LQKENI. V gave up 3 bases and J gave up 2 bases; unmatched junction bases: 1.